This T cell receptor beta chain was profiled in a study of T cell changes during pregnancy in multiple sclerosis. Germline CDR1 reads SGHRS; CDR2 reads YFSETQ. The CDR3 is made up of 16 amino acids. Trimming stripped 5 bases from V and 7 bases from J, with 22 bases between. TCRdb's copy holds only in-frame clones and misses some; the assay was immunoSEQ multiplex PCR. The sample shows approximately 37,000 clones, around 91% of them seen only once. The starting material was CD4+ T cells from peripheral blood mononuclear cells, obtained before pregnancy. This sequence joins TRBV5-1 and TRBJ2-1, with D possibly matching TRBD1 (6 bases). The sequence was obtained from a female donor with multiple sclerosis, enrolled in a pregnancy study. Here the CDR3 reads CASSKSQGSGENEQFF. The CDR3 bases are TGCGCCAGCAGTAAATCGCAGGGGTCAGGTGAGAATGAGCAGTTCTTC.